Sequencing of this T cell receptor (beta chain) was carried out in a study of T-cell reconstitution after alpha-beta-depleted transplantation in children. A TCRbeta library incorporating unique molecular identifiers was prepared. TCRdb processed the PCR reads anew with MiXCR; each CDR3 protein has one entry. The table has a few hundred thousand distinct CDR3 sequences, roughly a quarter seen once. Whole-study results and caveats: The origin of alpha-beta T cells about two months after transplant was reportedly several hundred expanded graft clones.

As concerns this clonotype: The antigen is undetermined.

This receptor was taken from a female patient between 2 and 15 years old who had a stem cell transplant for congenital amegakaryocytic thrombocytopenia, so the T cells may come from the graft donor. Sequencing used PBMCs, mostly from graft donor cells, obtained 360 days after TCRalphabeta/CD19-depleted stem cell transplant.

CDR3 sequence: CASSHTGGTEAFF. The CDR3, as DNA: TGTGCCAGCAGCCACACAGGGGGGACTGAAGCTTTCTTT. This chain links TRBV3-1 with TRBJ1-1; 8 bases fit TRBD1. CDR1 LGHDT and CDR2 YNNKEL come from the germline V gene (reference sequence). The CDR3 spans 13 residues. The V and J ends lost 3 bases and 5 bases, in that order; junction bases with no gene match: 2.